This entry lists 10 T cell receptor beta chains sequenced from one sample in a study of blood T cell repertoires in COVID-19. Sequencing was performed with immunoSEQ multiplex PCR; in TCRdb, only in-frame clones are kept and a portion is missing. The table lists 150,000 or so clones, 65% to 90% of them singletons. What was sequenced was peripheral blood. The source of these receptors is a man in his fifties or sixties with acute or convalescent COVID-19.

The chain employs TRBV3-1 (or the pseudogene TRBV3-2) and TRBJ2-4, with 7 bases fitting TRBD2. Trimming removed 4 bases from V and 0 bases from J; junction bases left unmatched: 12. Germline V gene sequence: CDR1 LGHDT, CDR2 YNNKEL (reference sequence). CDR3 length: 18 residues. The CDR3 nucleotides read TGTGCCAGCAGCCCCGTTATGCAGGGAGGGGTAGCCAAAAACATTCAGTACTTC. Translating gives CASSPVMQGGVAKNIQYF.

The chain recombines TRBV3-1 (or the pseudogene TRBV3-2) with TRBJ2-6; a possible D gene is TRBD1 (5 bases). V lost 0 bases, J lost 3 bases, and 18 bases lay in between. Germline CDR1 is LGHDT and CDR2 is YNNKEL (reference sequence). This CDR3 is 19 amino acids long. DNA of the CDR3: TGTGCCAGCAGCCAAGATGAGGTCAGGGTTTTAATTGGGGCCAACGTCCTGACTTTC. Translation: CASSQDEVRVLIGANVLTF.

CDR3 in amino acids: CASSVGPPRGAGGTTSTDTQYF. Written as DNA, the CDR3 is TGTGCCAGCAGCGTAGGTCCCCCCCGGGGGGCGGGAGGGACCACTAGCACAGATACGCAGTATTTT. The gene calls are TRBV9 and TRBJ2-3, with 9 bases fitting TRBD2. Per the germline V gene, CDR1 is SGDLS and CDR2 is YYNGEE. The CDR3 runs to 22 residues. The ends lost 0 bases at V and 0 bases at J; junction bases unmatched: 20.

This clone occurred once. This chain joins TRBV9 and TRBJ2-3; 14 bases align to TRBD2. The V and J ends lost 4 bases and 5 bases, in that order; junction bases with no gene match: 12. Germline lookup yields CDR1 SGDLS and CDR2 YYNGEE. This CDR3 spans 18 amino acids. CDR3 amino acids: CASSKETGTSGRLDTQYF. The CDR3 DNA follows: TGTGCCAGCAGCAAAGAGACCGGGACTAGCGGGAGATTAGATACGCAGTATTTT.

The V gene is TRBV15, the J gene TRBJ1-5; D remains ambiguous. The CDR3 is 12 amino acids. Looked up from germline, CDR1 is LNHNV and CDR2 is YYDKDF (reference sequence). Deletions cut 0 bases from V and 6 bases from J, with 3 bases between. The CDR3 region has the DNA TGTGCCACCAGCAGAGACGGTCAGCCCCAGCATTTT. Encoded protein: CATSRDGQPQHF.

The chain couples TRBV7-6 to TRBJ2-2, with D possibly TRBD1 on 6 matching bases. Germline CDR1 is SGHVS and CDR2 is FNYEAQ. V was trimmed by 5 bases and J by 4 bases, leaving 14 bases between them. The CDR3 has 15 residues. The chain's CDR3 is CASSPRRGVTGELFF. The CDR3 region has the DNA TGTGCCAGCAGCCCCCGCAGGGGAGTCACCGGGGAGCTGTTTTTT.

This chain uses TRBV10-3 with TRBJ1-1; 7 nucleotides agree with TRBD1. CDR3 length equals 15 residues. Germline CDR1 and CDR2: ENHRY and SYGVKD. V shed 6 bases, J shed 0 bases, and the junction held 7 bases outside the gene matches. CDR3 sequence: CAIRGTATMNTEAFF. DNA for the CDR3: TGTGCCATCAGGGGGACAGCTACCATGAACACTGAAGCTTTCTTT.

This rearrangement joins TRBV5-1 to TRBJ2-1; 13 nucleotides line up with TRBD2. The germline gives CDR1 SGHRS, CDR2 YFSETQ. V dropped 0 bases and J dropped 9; count of bases not matched to a gene: 9. The CDR3 runs 17 residues. The CDR3 region has the DNA TGCGCCAGCAGCTTGGGGACTAGCGGGAGAGCGCGGGGTGAGCAGTTCTTC. Residues: CASSLGTSGRARGEQFF.

V is TRBV18 and J is TRBJ2-3, with TRBD2 identical over 7 bases. The J segment lost 1 base and the V segment lost 2 bases, leaving 3 bases of the junction unmatched. The CDR3 runs to 15 residues. CDR1 and CDR2 from the germline V gene are KGHSH and LQKENI. This CDR3 is CASSPTGGGTDTQYF. DNA for the CDR3: TGTGCCAGCTCACCAACGGGAGGTGGCACAGATACGCAGTATTTT. The full variable domain, rest sourced from reference TRBV18 and TRBJ2-3, is NAGVMQNPRHLVRRRGQEARLRCSPMKGHSHVYWYRQLPEEGLKFMVYLQKENIIDESGMPKERFSAEFPKEGPSILRIQQVVRGDSAAYFCASSPTGGGTDTQYFGPGTRLTVL.

The chain employs TRBV27 and TRBJ2-6, with D possibly being TRBD1 (7 bases). Germline V gene lookup returns CDR1 MNHEY and CDR2 SMNVEV (reference sequence). The V and J ends lost 4 bases and 2 bases respectively, with 15 bases between them. The CDR3 covers 17 residues. The CDR3 region has the DNA TGTGCCAGCAGTTCGTCCAGGGGGGCTACTGGGGCCAACGTCCTGACTTTC. Its translation: CASSSSRGATGANVLTF.